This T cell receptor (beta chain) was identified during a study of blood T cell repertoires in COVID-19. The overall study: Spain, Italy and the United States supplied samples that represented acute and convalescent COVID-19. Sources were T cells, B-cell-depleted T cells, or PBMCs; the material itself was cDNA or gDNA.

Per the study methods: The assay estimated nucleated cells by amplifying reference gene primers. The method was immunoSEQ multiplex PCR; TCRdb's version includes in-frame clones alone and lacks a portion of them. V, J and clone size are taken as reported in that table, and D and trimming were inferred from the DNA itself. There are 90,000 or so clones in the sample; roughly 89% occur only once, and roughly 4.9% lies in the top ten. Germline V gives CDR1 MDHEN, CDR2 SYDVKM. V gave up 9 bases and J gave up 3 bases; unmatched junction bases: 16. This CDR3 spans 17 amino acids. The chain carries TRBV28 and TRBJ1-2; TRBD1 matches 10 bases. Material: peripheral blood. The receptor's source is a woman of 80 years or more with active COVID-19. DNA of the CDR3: TGTGCCAGTGCTTCGACAGGGGGCGTTCTATCCTACTATGGCTACACCTTC. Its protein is CASASTGGVLSYYGYTF.